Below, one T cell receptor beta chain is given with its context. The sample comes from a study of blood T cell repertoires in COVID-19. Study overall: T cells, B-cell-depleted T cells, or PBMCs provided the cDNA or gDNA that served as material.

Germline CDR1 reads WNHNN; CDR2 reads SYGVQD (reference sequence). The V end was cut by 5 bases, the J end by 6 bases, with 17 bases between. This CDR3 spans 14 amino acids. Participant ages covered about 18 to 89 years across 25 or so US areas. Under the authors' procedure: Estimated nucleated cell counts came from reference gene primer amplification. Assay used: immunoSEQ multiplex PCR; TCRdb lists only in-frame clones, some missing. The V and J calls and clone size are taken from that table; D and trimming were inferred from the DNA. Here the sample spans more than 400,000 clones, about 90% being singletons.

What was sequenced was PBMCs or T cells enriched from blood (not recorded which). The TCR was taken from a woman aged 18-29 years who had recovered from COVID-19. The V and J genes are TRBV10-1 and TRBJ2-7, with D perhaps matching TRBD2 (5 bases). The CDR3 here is CASSPDLEAREQYF. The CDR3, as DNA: TGCGCCAGCAGTCCGGATTTGGAGGCGCGCGAGCAGTACTTC.